What follows are 30 T cell receptor beta chains derived from one specimen sequenced in a study of CD8 T cells in ankylosing spondylitis. TCRdb re-called the 5' RACE reads through MiXCR, storing one row per CDR3 protein. The sample yields 200,000 to 250,000 distinct CDR3 sequences, around 11% seen once. Sequencing was carried out using blood, either unsorted or a sorted T cell fraction (not recorded which). The receptors here all came from a male donor with ankylosing spondylitis or in good health (not recorded which).

This clonotype came up many times. The gene calls are TRBV28 and TRBJ1-1; TRBD1 matches 7 bases. J was trimmed by 3 bases and V by 4 bases; bases with no gene match: 14. The CDR3 sequence is 17 residues long. CDR1 is MDHEN and CDR2 is SYDVKM in the germline V gene. CDR3 nucleotides: TGTGCCAGCAGTTCGCAATCCCTCAGACAGGGCCACACTGAAGCTTTCTTT. Encoded protein: CASSSQSLRQGHTEAFF. Full variable domain (rest looked up from reference TRBV28 and TRBJ1-1): DVKVTQSSRYLVKRTGEKVFLECVQDMDHENMFWYRQDPGLGLRLIYFSYDVKMKEKGDIPEGYSVSREKKERFSLILESASTNQTSMYLCASSSQSLRQGHTEAFFGQGTRLTVV.

This rearrangement joins TRBV7-6 to TRBJ2-1; D ambiguous. The CDR3 consists of 15 residues. Per germline, CDR1 SGHVS and CDR2 FNYEAQ. The V and J ends lost 1 base and 4 bases respectively, with 11 bases between them. CDR3 DNA: TGTGCCAGCAGCTTAGGGTCTGACTCATACAATGAGCAGTTCTTC. This translates into CASSLGSDSYNEQFF.

This clonotype was observed a few times. This chain joins TRBV4-1 and TRBJ2-3; unclear D gene. The CDR3 runs 14 residues. In germline, CDR1 is MGHRA, CDR2 YSYEKL. V was pared by 2 bases and J by 4 bases, with 10 bases between. The CDR3 region has the DNA TGCGCCAGCAGCCAACCGACGGAGTCAGATACGCAGTATTTT. It codes for CASSQPTESDTQYF.

This clonotype was seen many times. The chain recombines TRBV20-1 with TRBJ1-3, with a tentative D call TRBD1 (5 bases). The CDR3 length is 15 residues. Germline V gives CDR1 DFQATT, CDR2 SNEGSKA (reference sequence). Trimming took off 3 bases at V and 6 bases at J, with 18 bases between the two ends. The CDR3: CSARPAGGRVNTIYF. The DNA for the CDR3 is TGCAGTGCTAGGCCCGCCGGGGGGAGAGTAAACACCATATATTTT.

V and J are TRBV6-1 and TRBJ2-3, with D unclear. V lost 6 bases and J lost 4, with 8 bases in between. The CDR3 length is 12 residues. Germline V gene sequence: CDR1 MNHNS, CDR2 SASEGT. In DNA, the CDR3 is TGTGCCAGCAGGGAGCGAGCAGATACGCAGTATTTT. Residues: CASRERADTQYF.

This clonotype occurred many times. This sequence joins TRBV20-1 and TRBJ2-7; 14 nucleotides match TRBD2. Germline V gene data show CDR1 as DFQATT and CDR2 as SNEGSKA (reference sequence). The ends lost 3 bases at V and 4 bases at J; junction bases unmatched: 5. The CDR3 is made up of 15 amino acids. The CDR3 DNA is TGCAGTGCTAGTGGGACTAGCGGGAGAGTTTACGAGCAGTACTTC. This gives the protein CSASGTSGRVYEQYF.

The chain uses TRBV28 and TRBJ1-1; TRBD1 matches 7 bases. The CDR3 runs to 16 residues. The V and J ends lost 7 bases and 4 bases, in that order; junction bases with no gene match: 15. Germline CDR1 is MDHEN and CDR2 is SYDVKM. Here the CDR3 DNA reads TGTGCCAGCAACACGGGACAGCTCTTCCCGGGCACTGAAGCTTTCTTT. This encodes CASNTGQLFPGTEAFF.

This sequence joins TRBV5-1 and TRBJ2-7, with D perhaps TRBD1 (6 bases). Trimming removed 4 bases at V and 4 bases at J, with 15 bases between. The V gene's germline CDR1 is SGHRS and CDR2 YFSETQ. This CDR3 is built from 14 residues. DNA for the CDR3: TGCGCCAGCAGCAACCAGGGGTTGTATTACGAGCAGTACTTC. As protein: CASSNQGLYYEQYF.

This clonotype was detected ten times or more. The chain combines TRBV20-1 with TRBJ2-1; D gene uncertain. V lost 5 bases, J lost 11 bases, and 13 bases lay in between. Germline assignment: CDR1 DFQATT and CDR2 SNEGSKA (reference sequence). The CDR3 consists of 11 residues. The CDR3 loop reads CSAEPWGKQFF. The DNA of the CDR3 is TGCAGTGCTGAACCGTGGGGTAAGCAGTTCTTC.

Ten or more counts support this clonotype. The V and J genes are TRBV4-1 and TRBJ1-3, with unresolved D. From germline, CDR1 is MGHRA and CDR2 YSYEKL. There are 15 residues in the CDR3. V lost 4 bases to trimming and J lost 4 bases, with 14 bases between them. DNA of the CDR3: TGCGCCAGCAGCCGGACCTTTACCGCAGGAAACACCATATATTTT. Translation: CASSRTFTAGNTIYF.

As regards this clonotype: Possible read error: a much larger clone is one base away. The chain has TRBV28 and TRBJ2-3; 8 nucleotides align to TRBD1. Per germline, CDR1 MDHEN and CDR2 SYDVKM. The CDR3 is made up of 15 amino acids. CDR3 sequence reads: CGSRNTGTGVDTQYF. The CDR3 coding sequence is TGTGGCAGCCGAAACACCGGGACAGGCGTAGATACGCAGTATTTT. Full variable domain (remainder filled in from reference TRBV28 and TRBJ2-3): DVKVTQSSRYLVKRTGEKVFLECVQDMDHENMFWYRQDPGLGLRLIYFSYDVKMKEKGDIPEGYSVSREKKERFSLILESASTNQTSMYLCGSRNTGTGVDTQYFGPGTRLTVL.

This clonotype turned up a few times. V usage is TRBV5-1 and J usage is TRBJ2-5, with D possibly matching TRBD1 (6 bases). The CDR3 has 14 amino acids. Deletions cut 0 bases from V and 2 bases from J, with 8 bases between. Germline V gene lookup returns CDR1 SGHRS and CDR2 YFSETQ. The CDR3 DNA sequence: TGCGCCAGCAGCTTGGTGCAGGGGCAAGAGACCCAGTACTTC. Amino acid sequence: CASSLVQGQETQYF.

This clonotype was picked up a small number of times. This chain links TRBV10-3 with TRBJ2-2; D not resolved. This CDR3 is 14 amino acids long. Germline loops: CDR1 ENHRY, CDR2 SYGVKD. The V end lost 3 bases, the J end lost 6 bases, and 11 bases lay between the germline ends. As DNA, the CDR3 is TGTGCCATCAGTGAAAGGAGCGAGGCCGGGGAGCTGTTTTTT. Encoded protein: CAISERSEAGELFF.

This clonotype was seen many times. The chain joins TRBV27 to TRBJ1-2; TRBD1 might be the D (6 bases). The germline V and J ends were trimmed by 6 bases and 6 bases, with 17 bases remaining between them. From germline, CDR1 is MNHEY and CDR2 SMNVEV (reference sequence). The CDR3 has 14 amino acids. The CDR3 here is CASRTFGTSNGYTF. In DNA, the CDR3 is TGTGCCAGCAGGACCTTCGGGACATCAAATGGCTACACCTTC.

This clonotype was counted many times. CDR3 sequence reads: CASSQVSGYTGELFF. For the CDR3, the DNA is TGTGCCAGCAGCCAAGTGTCAGGGTACACCGGGGAGCTGTTTTTT. The V gene is TRBV3-1, the J gene TRBJ2-2; TRBD1 is a possible D gene (5 bases). This CDR3 is 15 amino acids long. V was pared by 1 base and J by 3 bases, with 9 bases between. CDR1 and CDR2 (germline): LGHDT, YNNKEL (reference sequence).

Points on this clonotype: A much larger clone differs from this one at a single base, so this may be a read error. This chain uses TRBV5-5 with TRBJ1-1; the D gene is possibly TRBD1 (5 bases). The CDR3 covers 13 residues. The V gene's germline CDR1 is SGHKS and CDR2 YYEKEE (reference sequence). CDR3 residues: CGSSSSGYTEAFF. The CDR3 nucleotides read TGTGGCAGCAGCTCGTCAGGGTACACTGAAGCTTTCTTT.

The CDR3 protein is CASSLAPAADTGELFF. CDR3 nucleotides: TGTGCCAGCAGTTTAGCCCCAGCGGCGGACACCGGGGAGCTGTTTTTT. The rearrangement uses TRBV12-3 or TRBV12-4 and TRBJ2-2, with D perhaps TRBD2 (5 bases). V lost 0 bases and J 3 bases, leaving 11 bases between the germline ends. The CDR3 has 16 residues.

Note on this clonotype: One end of the junction is discordant with germline, which a read error may explain. The genes are TRBV5-1 and TRBJ2-1, with 11 positions matching TRBD2. Germline V gives CDR1 SGHRS, CDR2 YFSETQ. The CDR3 contains 15 residues. The CDR3 region is CVSSFGTSGYNEQFF. The DNA of the CDR3 is TGCGTCAGCAGCTTCGGGACTAGCGGTTACAATGAGCAGTTCTTC.

On this clonotype itself: The junction differs from germline at one of its ends, possibly a read error. V gene TRBV7-2 combines with J gene TRBJ1-1, with D unresolved. The CDR3 length is 14 residues. Germline CDR1 and CDR2: SGHTA and FQGNSA. DNA for the CDR3: TGTGCCAGCAGCTTAGCCGGCTGGAACCCTGAAGCTTTCTTT. This gives the protein CASSLAGWNPEAFF.

This clonotype has a count of ten or more. This sequence joins TRBV20-1 and TRBJ1-6; D is uncertain. V lost 6 bases and J 7 bases, leaving 13 bases between the germline ends. This CDR3 contains 13 residues. The germline gives CDR1 DFQATT, CDR2 SNEGSKA (reference sequence). The CDR3: CSAEGLPNSPLHF. The DNA for the CDR3 is TGCAGTGCAGAAGGGCTGCCCAATTCACCCCTCCACTTT.

This clonotype was counted between two and nine times. The CDR3 sequence is CASSLGLGGGAYEQYF. In DNA, the CDR3 is TGTGCCAGCAGCTTGGGTTTAGGGGGGGGCGCCTACGAGCAGTACTTC. V usage is TRBV5-6 and J usage is TRBJ2-7; D is possibly TRBD2 (7 bases). This CDR3 contains 16 residues. The germline gives CDR1 SGHDT, CDR2 YYEEEE. Trimming pared 0 bases from V and 2 bases from J, leaving 15 bases between.

This chain joins TRBV3-1 and TRBJ1-2; 8 bases agree with TRBD1. The CDR3 is 15 residues long. Trimming took 4 bases from V and 3 from J; bases not matched to a gene: 7. CDR1 and CDR2 (germline): LGHDT, YNNKEL (reference sequence). Written as DNA, the CDR3 is TGTGCCAGCAGCCCCCCGGCAGGGGGCGACTATGGCTACACCTTC. Protein sequence: CASSPPAGGDYGYTF.

Ten or more counts support this clonotype. The V and J genes are TRBV6-5 and TRBJ2-1; 14 bases fit TRBD2. Germline V gene sequence: CDR1 MNHEY, CDR2 SVGAGI. J gave up 4 bases and V 2 bases, and 1 base lay outside the gene matches. The CDR3 has 16 residues. For the CDR3, the DNA is TGTGCCAGCAGTTACCGGACTAGCGGGAGGTACAATGAGCAGTTCTTC. Translated: CASSYRTSGRYNEQFF.

The DNA of the CDR3 is TGTGCCAGCAGTAGACAGAAACGAGGACAAGAGACCCAGTACTTC. Protein: CASSRQKRGQETQYF. This chain joins TRBV7-9 and TRBJ2-5; the D gene is possibly TRBD1 (5 bases). V shed 6 bases and J shed 2 bases, with 16 bases lying between them. The V gene's germline CDR1 is SEHNR and CDR2 FQNEAQ (reference sequence). The CDR3 is made up of 15 amino acids.

This clonotype appeared a few times. This sequence joins TRBV9 and TRBJ1-3, with D hard to call. Germline V lookup: CDR1 SGDLS, CDR2 YYNGEE. This CDR3 is built from 13 residues. Trimming pared 0 bases from V and 7 bases from J, leaving 8 bases between. The CDR3 region is CASSVDGANTIYF. The CDR3 DNA reads TGTGCCAGCAGCGTAGACGGAGCCAACACCATATATTTT.

Ten or more counts support this clonotype. The chain links TRBV12-3 or TRBV12-4 to TRBJ2-7; D remains unclear. CDR3 length: 13 residues. V lost 5 bases to trimming and J lost 4 bases, with 12 bases between them. DNA for the CDR3: TGTGCCAGCAGTCGTTCCACCCTTTACGAGCAGTACTTC. Encoded protein: CASSRSTLYEQYF.

In its sample, this clonotype was seen many times. The chain combines TRBV4-2 with TRBJ2-3, with D perhaps matching TRBD2 (5 bases). The V end was cut by 3 bases, the J end by 0 bases, with 13 bases between. CDR1 is LGHNA, CDR2 YNFKEQ, per germline. The CDR3 has 16 residues. Here the CDR3 DNA reads TGTGCCAGCAGCCACGAGGGTGGGCTGAGCACAGATACGCAGTATTTT. It specifies CASSHEGGLSTDTQYF.

This clonotype was counted many times. The V and J genes are TRBV7-9 and TRBJ1-4; D is uncertain. Per germline, CDR1 SEHNR and CDR2 FQNEAQ (reference sequence). Trimming shortened V by 5 bases and J by 4 bases, and 11 bases separated the two germline ends. The CDR3 runs to 14 residues. The CDR3 sequence: CASSPGQDNEKLFF. The CDR3, as DNA: TGTGCCAGCAGCCCGGGCCAAGATAATGAAAAACTGTTTTTT. The entire variable domain, with the rest obtained from reference TRBV7-9 and TRBJ1-4, is as follows: DTGVSQNPRHKITKRGQNVTFRCDPISEHNRLYWYRQTLGQGPEFLTYFQNEAQLEKSRLLSDRFSAERPKGSFSTLEIQRTEQGDSAMYLCASSPGQDNEKLFFGSGTQLSVL.

This clonotype showed up many times. The chain uses TRBV20-1 and TRBJ2-2, with TRBD1 matching 9 bases. This CDR3 has 17 amino acids. Per the germline V gene, CDR1 is DFQATT and CDR2 is SNEGSKA (reference sequence). J lost 3 bases, V lost 0 bases, and 8 bases had no gene match. CDR3 DNA: TGCAGTGCTAGAGATCGGCTCGGGACAGGGTACACCGGGGAGCTGTTTTTT. Protein sequence: CSARDRLGTGYTGELFF.

This clonotype has ten or more counts. The rearrangement joins TRBV10-3 to TRBJ2-7; the D gene is possibly TRBD2 (6 bases). Germline V gives CDR1 ENHRY, CDR2 SYGVKD. With 0 bases removed from V and 3 bases from J, the gap between germline ends came to 9 bases. CDR3 size: 14 residues. The CDR3 loop is CAISESGGSYEQYF. CDR3 bases: TGTGCCATCAGTGAGTCCGGGGGAAGCTACGAGCAGTACTTC.